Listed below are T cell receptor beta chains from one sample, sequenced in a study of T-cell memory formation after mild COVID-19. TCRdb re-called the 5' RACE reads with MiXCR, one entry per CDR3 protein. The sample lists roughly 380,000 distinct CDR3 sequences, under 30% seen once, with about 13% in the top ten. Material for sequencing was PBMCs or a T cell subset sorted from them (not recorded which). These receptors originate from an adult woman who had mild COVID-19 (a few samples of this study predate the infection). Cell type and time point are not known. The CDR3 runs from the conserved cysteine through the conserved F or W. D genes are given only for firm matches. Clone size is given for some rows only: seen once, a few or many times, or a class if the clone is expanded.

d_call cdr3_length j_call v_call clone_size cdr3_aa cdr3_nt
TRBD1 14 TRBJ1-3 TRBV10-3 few CAISEPQGANTIYF TGTGCCATCAGTGAACCACAGGGGGCGAACACCATATATTTT
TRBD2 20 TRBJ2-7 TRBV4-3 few CASSQERFWASGRASLEQYF TGCGCCAGCAGCCAAGAGCGGTTTTGGGCTAGCGGGAGGGCCTCCCTGGAGCAGTACTTC
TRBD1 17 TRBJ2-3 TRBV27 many CASSWTGGSLFTDTQYF TGTGCCAGCAGTTGGACAGGGGGGAGCCTCTTCACAGATACGCAGTATTTT
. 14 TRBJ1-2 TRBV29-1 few CSVVVPGRDYGYTF TGCAGCGTTGTGGTCCCAGGAAGAGACTATGGCTACACCTTC
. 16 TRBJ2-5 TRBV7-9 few CASSPGLGYPQETQYF TGTGCCAGCAGCCCAGGCCTTGGATATCCCCAAGAGACCCAGTACTTC
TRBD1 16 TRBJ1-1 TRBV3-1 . CASSFQGQGDLTEAFF TGTGCCAGCAGCTTCCAAGGACAGGGCGACCTGACTGAAGCTTTCTTT
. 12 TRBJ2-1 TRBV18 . CASSPPRSEQFF TGTGCCAGCTCACCACCGCGCAGTGAGCAGTTCTTC
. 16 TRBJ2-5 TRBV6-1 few CASSEGGLEPQETQYF TGTGCCAGCAGTGAAGGGGGACTCGAACCACAAGAGACCCAGTACTTC
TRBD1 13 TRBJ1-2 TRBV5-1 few CASSLRDRVSYTF TGCGCCAGCAGCTTGCGGGACAGGGTTAGCTACACCTTC
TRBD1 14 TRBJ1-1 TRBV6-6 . CASSHTGVGTEAFF TGTGCCAGCAGTCACACAGGGGTTGGAACTGAAGCTTTCTTT